A single sample is the source of the 9 T cell receptor beta chains below, sequenced in a study of blood T cell repertoires in COVID-19. Measured with immunoSEQ multiplex PCR; TCRdb has only the in-frame clones, and not every one. The repertoire holds some 230,000 clones, with approximately 84% as singletons. The sequenced sample was peripheral blood. Every receptor here comes from a man aged 40-55 years with acute or convalescent COVID-19.

This chain connects TRBV6-5 to TRBJ2-5; tentative D call: TRBD2 (5 bases). The CDR3 runs to 12 residues. V dropped 8 bases and J dropped 3 bases, with 10 bases sitting between them. Germline V CDR1 and CDR2: MNHEY, SVGAGI. In nucleotides, the CDR3 is TGTGCCAGCCAGGACTGGAAAGAGACCCAGTACTTC. Translating gives CASQDWKETQYF.

The V gene is TRBV29-1, the J gene TRBJ1-2; perhaps TRBD1 as D (5 bases). The CDR3 runs 12 residues. Trimming pared 4 bases from V and 4 bases from J, leaving 10 bases between. Germline V gene sequence: CDR1 SQVTM, CDR2 ANQGSEA. The CDR3, as DNA: TGCAGCGTTGCCCAGGGTGTCTATGGCTACACCTTC. As protein: CSVAQGVYGYTF.

This clone came up once. The rearrangement uses TRBV4-1 and TRBJ2-7, with a weak D call TRBD1 (6 bases). Germline-derived CDR1 and CDR2 are MGHRA and YSYEKL. The V and J ends lost 3 bases and 6 bases respectively, with 12 bases between them. The CDR3 runs to 13 residues. In DNA, the CDR3 is TGCGCCAGCAGCCAGGATCAGGGGAGCGAGCAGTACTTC. Translation gives CASSQDQGSEQYF.

The V gene is TRBV7-3, the J gene TRBJ1-1, with D perhaps TRBD1 (5 bases). The V end lost 2 bases, the J end lost 4 bases, and 14 bases lay between the germline ends. The CDR3 has 15 residues. The germline CDR1 and CDR2 sequences are SGHTA and FQGTGA. The CDR3 DNA follows: TGTGCCAGCAGCTTATTCGACAGAAAGGGCACTGAAGCTTTCTTT. Translation gives CASSLFDRKGTEAFF.

The chain links TRBV28 to TRBJ1-2; D gene unclear. The CDR3 runs 13 residues. V gave up 6 bases and J gave up 8 bases, with 16 bases separating them. Germline loops: CDR1 MDHEN, CDR2 SYDVKM. Written as DNA, the CDR3 is TGTGCCAGCAGCACAATAGGCGGTAGGGGCTACACCTTC. Translated: CASSTIGGRGYTF.

The J gene is TRBJ1-2, the V gene TRBV28; D possibly corresponds to TRBD1 (5 bases). Trimming pared 5 bases from V and 7 bases from J, leaving 11 bases between. This CDR3 has 12 residues. Germline lookup yields CDR1 MDHEN and CDR2 SYDVKM. The CDR3 spells CASSPKGFGYTF. In nucleotides, the CDR3 is TGTGCCAGCAGTCCGAAGGGGTTTGGCTACACCTTC.

The genes are TRBV7-9 and TRBJ1-1, with 10 bases fitting TRBD1. Trimming cost V 6 bases and J 4 bases; bases outside gene matches: 8. The CDR3 runs 15 residues. CDR1 is SEHNR, CDR2 FQNEAQ, per germline (reference sequence). CDR3 region: CASRRTGGVGTEAFF. As DNA, the CDR3 is TGTGCCAGCAGACGGACAGGGGGAGTCGGCACTGAAGCTTTCTTT.

The chain couples TRBV6-5 to TRBJ1-1; maybe TRBD1 (6 bases). The CDR3 runs 12 residues. V was cut by 4 bases and J by 8 bases, with 11 bases left in between. The germline gives CDR1 MNHEY, CDR2 SVGAGI. CDR3 in DNA: TGTGCCAGCAGTTTCGGGGGGGGCGAAGCTTTCTTT. Encoded protein: CASSFGGGEAFF.

This clone appeared a single time. The chain is built from TRBV3-1 (or the pseudogene TRBV3-2) and TRBJ1-5, with a tentative D call TRBD1 (5 bases). Germline CDR1 is LGHDT and CDR2 is YNNKEL (reference sequence). Trimming took off 6 bases at V and 1 base at J, with 10 bases between the two ends. This CDR3 contains 14 residues. CDR3 sequence: CASSPDSSNQPQHF. In DNA, the CDR3 is TGTGCCAGCAGTCCAGACAGCAGCAATCAGCCCCAGCATTTT.